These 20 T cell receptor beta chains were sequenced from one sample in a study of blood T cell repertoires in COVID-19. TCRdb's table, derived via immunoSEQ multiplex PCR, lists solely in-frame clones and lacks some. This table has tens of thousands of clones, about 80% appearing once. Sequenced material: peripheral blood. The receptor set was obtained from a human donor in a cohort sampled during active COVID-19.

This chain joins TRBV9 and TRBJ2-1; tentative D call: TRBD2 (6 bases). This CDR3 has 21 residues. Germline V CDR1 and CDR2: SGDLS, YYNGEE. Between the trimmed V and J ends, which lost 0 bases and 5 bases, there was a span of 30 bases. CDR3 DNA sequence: TGTGCCAGCAGCGTAGCCGGGGGTGGGTTTTGGAACGTTCGATTCGACAATGAGCAGTTCTTC. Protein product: CASSVAGGGFWNVRFDNEQFF. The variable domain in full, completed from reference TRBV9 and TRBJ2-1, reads DSGVTQTPKHLITATGQRVTLRCSPRSGDLSVYWYQQSLDQGLQFLIQYYNGEERAKGNILERFSAQQFPDLHSELNLSSLELGDSALYFCASSVAGGGFWNVRFDNEQFFGPGTRLTVL.

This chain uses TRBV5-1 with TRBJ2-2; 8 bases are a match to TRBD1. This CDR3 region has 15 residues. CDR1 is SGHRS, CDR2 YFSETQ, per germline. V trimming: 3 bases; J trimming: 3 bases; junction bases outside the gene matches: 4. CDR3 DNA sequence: TGCGCCAGCAGCTCAATGACAGGGGACACCGGGGAGCTGTTTTTT. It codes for CASSSMTGDTGELFF.

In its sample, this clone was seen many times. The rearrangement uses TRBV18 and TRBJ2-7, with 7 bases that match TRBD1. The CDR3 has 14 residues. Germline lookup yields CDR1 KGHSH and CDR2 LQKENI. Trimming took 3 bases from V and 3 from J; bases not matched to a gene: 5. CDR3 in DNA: TGTGCCAGCTCACCTCCGGGACAGCACTACGAGCAGTACTTC. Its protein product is CASSPPGQHYEQYF.

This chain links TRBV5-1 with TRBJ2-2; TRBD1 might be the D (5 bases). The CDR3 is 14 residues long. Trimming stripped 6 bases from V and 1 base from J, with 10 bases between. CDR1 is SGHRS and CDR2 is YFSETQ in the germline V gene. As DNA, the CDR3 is TGCGCCAGCAAGGACACCTTGAACACCGGGGAGCTGTTTTTT. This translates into CASKDTLNTGELFF.

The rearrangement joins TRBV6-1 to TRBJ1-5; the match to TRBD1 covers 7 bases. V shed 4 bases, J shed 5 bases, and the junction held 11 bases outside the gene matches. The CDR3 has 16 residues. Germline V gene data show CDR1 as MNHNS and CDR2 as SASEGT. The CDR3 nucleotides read TGTGCCAGCAGTGGATTGGCGAGACAGGGCGATCAGCCCCAGCATTTT. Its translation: CASSGLARQGDQPQHF.

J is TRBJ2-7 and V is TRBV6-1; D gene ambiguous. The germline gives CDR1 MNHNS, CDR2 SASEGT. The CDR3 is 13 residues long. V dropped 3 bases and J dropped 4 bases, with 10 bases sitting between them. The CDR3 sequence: CASSEGRSYEQYF. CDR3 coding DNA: TGTGCCAGCAGTGAGGGCAGGTCGTACGAGCAGTACTTC.

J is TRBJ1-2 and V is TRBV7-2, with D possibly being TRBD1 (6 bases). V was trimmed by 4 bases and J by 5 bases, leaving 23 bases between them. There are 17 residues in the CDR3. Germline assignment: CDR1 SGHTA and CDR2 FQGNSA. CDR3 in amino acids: CASSSPGGGARGYGYTF. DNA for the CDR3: TGTGCCAGCAGCTCCCCCGGCGGGGGGGCGCGCGGGTATGGCTACACCTTC.

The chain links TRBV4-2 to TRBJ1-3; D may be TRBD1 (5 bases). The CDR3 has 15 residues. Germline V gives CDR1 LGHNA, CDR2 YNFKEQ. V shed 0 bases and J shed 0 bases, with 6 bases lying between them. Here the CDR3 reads CASSQEGLSGNTIYF. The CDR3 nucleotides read TGTGCCAGCAGCCAAGAGGGACTCTCTGGAAACACCATATATTTT.

The CDR3 region is CASSFGRGAYEQFF. CDR3 nucleotide sequence: TGTGCCAGCAGCTTTGGTCGGGGGGCGTATGAGCAGTTCTTC. J is TRBJ2-1 and V is TRBV11-2, with D perhaps TRBD2 (7 bases). V lost 3 bases and J lost 8, with 14 bases in between. The CDR3 has 14 amino acids. The germline V gene encodes CDR1 SGHAT and CDR2 FQNNGV. Variable domain in full (rest from reference TRBV11-2 and TRBJ2-1): EAGVAQSPRYKIIEKRQSVAFWCNPISGHATLYWYQQILGQGPKLLIQFQNNGVVDDSQLPKDRFSAERLKGVDSTLKIQPAKLEDSAVYLCASSFGRGAYEQFFGPGTRLTVL.

CDR3 nucleotide sequence: TGTGCCAGCAGCTTCGCCGGGGGGCCCAGTGAGCAGTACTTC. As protein: CASSFAGGPSEQYF. The V and J genes are TRBV11-2 and TRBJ2-7; possible D gene TRBD2, 7 bases. Deletions cut 3 bases from V and 7 bases from J, with 16 bases between. Germline assignment: CDR1 SGHAT and CDR2 FQNNGV. This CDR3 is 14 amino acids long.

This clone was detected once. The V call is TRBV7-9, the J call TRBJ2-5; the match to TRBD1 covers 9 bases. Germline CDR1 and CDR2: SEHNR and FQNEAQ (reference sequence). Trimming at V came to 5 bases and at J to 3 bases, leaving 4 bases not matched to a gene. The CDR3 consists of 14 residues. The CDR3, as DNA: TGTGCCAGCAGCCTGGGACAGGGTAAAGAGACCCAGTACTTC. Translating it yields CASSLGQGKETQYF.

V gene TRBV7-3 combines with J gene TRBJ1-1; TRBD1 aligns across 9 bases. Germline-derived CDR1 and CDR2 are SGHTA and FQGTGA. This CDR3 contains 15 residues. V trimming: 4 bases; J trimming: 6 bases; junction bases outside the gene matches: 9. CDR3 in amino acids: CASSSTGGDKAEAFF. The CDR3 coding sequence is TGTGCCAGCAGCTCTACAGGGGGCGATAAAGCTGAAGCTTTCTTT.

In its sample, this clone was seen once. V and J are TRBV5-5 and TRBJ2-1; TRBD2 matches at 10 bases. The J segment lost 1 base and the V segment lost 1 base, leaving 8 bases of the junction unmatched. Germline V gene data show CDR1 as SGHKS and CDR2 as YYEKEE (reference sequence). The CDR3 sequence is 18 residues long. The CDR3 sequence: CASSLRLSGGVSYNEQFF. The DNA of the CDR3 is TGTGCCAGCAGCTTGCGGCTAAGCGGGGGGGTGTCCTACAATGAGCAGTTCTTC.

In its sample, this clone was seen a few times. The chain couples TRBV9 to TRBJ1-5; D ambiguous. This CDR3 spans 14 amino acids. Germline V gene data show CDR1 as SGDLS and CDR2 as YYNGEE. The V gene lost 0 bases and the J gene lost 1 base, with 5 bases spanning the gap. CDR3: CASSVDGSNQPQHF. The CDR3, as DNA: TGTGCCAGCAGCGTAGACGGGAGCAATCAGCCCCAGCATTTT.

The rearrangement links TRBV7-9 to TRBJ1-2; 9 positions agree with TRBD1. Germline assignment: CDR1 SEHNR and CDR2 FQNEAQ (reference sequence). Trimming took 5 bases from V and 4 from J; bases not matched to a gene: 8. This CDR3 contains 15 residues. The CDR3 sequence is CASSAGTGRSYGYTF. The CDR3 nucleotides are TGTGCCAGCAGCGCCGGGACAGGGAGGAGCTATGGCTACACCTTC.

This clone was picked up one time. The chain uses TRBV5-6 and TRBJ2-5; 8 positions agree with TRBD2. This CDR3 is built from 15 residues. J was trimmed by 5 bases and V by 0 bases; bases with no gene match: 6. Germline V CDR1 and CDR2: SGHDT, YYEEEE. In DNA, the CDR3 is TGTGCCAGCAGCTTGGTCGTTAGCGGGGTTGAGACCCAGTACTTC. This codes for CASSLVVSGVETQYF.

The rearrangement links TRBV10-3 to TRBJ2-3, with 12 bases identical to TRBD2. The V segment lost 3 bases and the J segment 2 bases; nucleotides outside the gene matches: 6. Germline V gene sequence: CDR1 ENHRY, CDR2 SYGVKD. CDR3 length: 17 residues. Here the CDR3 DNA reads TGTGCCATCAGTGATCCGACTAGCGGGGGACTCACAGATACGCAGTATTTT. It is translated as CAISDPTSGGLTDTQYF.

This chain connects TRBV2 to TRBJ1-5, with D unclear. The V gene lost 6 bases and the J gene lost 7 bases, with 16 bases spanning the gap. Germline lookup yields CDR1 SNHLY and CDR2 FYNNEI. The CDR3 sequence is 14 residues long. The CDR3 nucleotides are TGTGCCAGCAGCCCCAGACAAGGTGGGCAGCCCCAGCATTTT. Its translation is CASSPRQGGQPQHF.

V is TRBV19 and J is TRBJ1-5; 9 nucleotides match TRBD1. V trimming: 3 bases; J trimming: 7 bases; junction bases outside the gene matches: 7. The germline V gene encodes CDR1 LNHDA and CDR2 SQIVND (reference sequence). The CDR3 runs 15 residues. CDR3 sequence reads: CASSIFPGTGQPQHF. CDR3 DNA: TGTGCCAGTAGTATTTTCCCCGGGACAGGGCAGCCCCAGCATTTT.

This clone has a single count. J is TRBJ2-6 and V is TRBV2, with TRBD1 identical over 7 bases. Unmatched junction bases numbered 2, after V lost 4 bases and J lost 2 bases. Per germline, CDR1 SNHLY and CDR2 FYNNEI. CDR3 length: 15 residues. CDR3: CASSAGTAGANVLTF. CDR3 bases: TGTGCCAGCAGTGCCGGGACAGCTGGGGCCAACGTCCTGACTTTC.